This T cell receptor beta chain was documented in a study of T cell changes during pregnancy in multiple sclerosis. CDR1 and CDR2 from the germline V gene are SGHTA and FQGNSA. J lost 5 bases, V lost 6 bases, and 11 bases had no gene match. The CDR3 has 16 amino acids. Assay: immunoSEQ multiplex PCR; the TCRdb copy retains only in-frame clones and omits some. The sample lists around 45,000 clones, roughly nine tenths occurring once. The chain has TRBV7-2 and TRBJ2-3; 10 nucleotides align to TRBD2. This sample comprised CD4+ T cells from peripheral blood mononuclear cells, obtained before pregnancy. The TCR was taken from a female donor with multiple sclerosis, enrolled in a pregnancy study. This CDR3 is CASSKSGGAGEDTQYF. The CDR3 DNA sequence: TGTGCCAGCAGTAAGAGCGGGGGGGCCGGGGAAGATACGCAGTATTTT.